This passage covers 15 T cell receptor beta chains from one sample sequenced in a study of T cells in Graves' hyperthyroidism and ophthalmopathy. Amplification yielded TCR beta CDR3 regions, with RNA transcripts as the source. An initial round of RT-PCR targeting the TCR CDR3 relied on the HTBI primer set. Using its own MiXCR run on the multiplex PCR reads, TCRdb lists one record per CDR3 protein. Counted here are almost 600,000 distinct CDR3 sequences, over 11% occurring once; the ten biggest clones make up more than 5%. Sample: blood. The receptor set was obtained from a woman aged 25 to 39 with Graves' hyperthyroidism that later progressed to Graves' ophthalmopathy.

This clonotype was observed many times. The chain joins TRBV5-6 to TRBJ2-2; D is unresolved. The CDR3 is 13 residues long. Germline values: CDR1 SGHDT, CDR2 YYEEEE. Trimming stripped 2 bases from V and 4 bases from J, with 6 bases between. The CDR3 coding sequence is TGTGCCAGCAGCTTTGCGTCCACCGGGGAGCTGTTTTTT. Its translation: CASSFASTGELFF.

This clonotype showed up many times. The chain recombines TRBV11-3 with TRBJ1-1; D uncertain. V was cut by 2 bases and J by 2 bases, with 12 bases left in between. Germline V CDR1 and CDR2: SGHNT, YENEEA. The CDR3 extends over 15 amino acids. The DNA for the CDR3 is TGTGCCAGCAGCTTACAGCCCGGAAGAAACACTGAAGCTTTCTTT. The encoded protein is CASSLQPGRNTEAFF. The complete variable domain, with remaining parts taken from reference TRBV11-3 and TRBJ1-1, reads EAGVVQSPRYKIIEKKQPVAFWCNPISGHNTLYWYLQNLGQGPELLIRYENEEAVDDSQLPKDRFSAERLKGVDSTLKIQPAELGDSAVYLCASSLQPGRNTEAFFGQGTRLTVV.

This clonotype was seen ten or more times. The chain combines TRBV12-3 or TRBV12-4 with TRBJ1-1; TRBD1 matches at 8 bases. The trim removed 5 bases at V and 6 bases at J, leaving 11 bases unmatched. The CDR3 contains 15 residues. The CDR3 DNA reads TGTGCCAGCAGTCAACTACAGGGGGTGACGGCTGAAGCTTTCTTT. Its protein is CASSQLQGVTAEAFF.

A note on this clonotype: This clone may be a read error of a much larger clone one base away. The chain couples TRBV7-6 to TRBJ2-7; D not resolved. This CDR3 is 14 amino acids long. The germline V and J ends were trimmed by 1 base and 8 bases, with 15 bases remaining between them. The germline V gene has CDR1 SGHVS and CDR2 FNYEAQ. The chain's CDR3 is CASSLGIESDKQYF. CDR3 nucleotides: TGTGCCAGCAGCTTAGGGATCGAATCCGACAAGCAGTACTTC.

The chain combines TRBV11-2 with TRBJ1-4; D not resolved. The CDR3 contains 13 residues. Trimming removed 5 bases at V and 7 bases at J, with 11 bases between. CDR1 and CDR2 (germline): SGHAT, FQNNGV. CDR3 sequence reads: CASSAAMAEKLFF. The DNA of the CDR3 is TGTGCCAGCAGCGCCGCAATGGCTGAAAAACTGTTTTTT.

This clonotype came up many times. The J gene is TRBJ2-3, the V gene TRBV18, with 13 nucleotides matching TRBD2. With 3 bases clipped from V and 2 bases from J, the junction kept 8 bases outside the gene matches. Germline CDR1 reads KGHSH; CDR2 reads LQKENI. This CDR3 is built from 18 residues. CDR3 nucleotide sequence: TGTGCCAGCTCACCCGGACTAGCGGGAGTACGTATCACAGATACGCAGTATTTT. Translated, it gives CASSPGLAGVRITDTQYF.

The V gene is TRBV12-3 or TRBV12-4, the J gene TRBJ1-6, with TRBD1 as a possible D gene (5 bases). This CDR3 is built from 14 residues. V lost 2 bases to trimming and J lost 5 bases, with 7 bases between them. The CDR3 region has the DNA TGTGCCAGCAGTTTAAGAGGGGATAATTCACCCCTCCACTTT. It yields the protein CASSLRGDNSPLHF.

This clonotype was counted only a few times. V usage is TRBV6-2 or TRBV6-3 and J usage is TRBJ1-6; 7 bases fit TRBD1. After removal of 3 bases from V and 9 bases from J, the junction contained 8 bases not matched to a gene. Per the germline V gene, CDR1 is MNHEY and CDR2 is SVGEGT. There are 15 residues in the CDR3. The CDR3 region has the DNA TGTGCCAGCAGTTATTGGGTAGGGGACAGTTCACCCCTCCACTTT. It specifies CASSYWVGDSSPLHF.

This clonotype was observed many times. The genes are TRBV30 and TRBJ1-5; D remains unclear. The CDR3 has 14 residues. V lost 0 bases to trimming and J lost 1 base, with 7 bases between them. Germline CDR1 reads GTSNPN; CDR2 reads SVGIG (reference sequence). Written as DNA, the CDR3 is TGTGCCTGGAGTGTAGATGGGAGCAATCAGCCCCAGCATTTT. Translation: CAWSVDGSNQPQHF.

The genes are TRBV5-6 and TRBJ2-1; 13 bases map to TRBD2. The CDR3 runs 15 residues. Germline-derived CDR1 and CDR2 are SGHDT and YYEEEE. V gave up 4 bases and J gave up 5 bases; unmatched junction bases: 3. The chain's CDR3 is CASSQGLAGHNEQFF. The CDR3 DNA reads TGTGCCAGCAGCCAGGGACTAGCGGGACACAATGAGCAGTTCTTC.

In its sample, this clonotype was seen many times. This sequence joins TRBV6-1 and TRBJ2-1; no clear D. The ends were cut back, 7 bases at V and 5 bases at J, with 9 bases in the middle. Per the germline V gene, CDR1 is MNHNS and CDR2 is SASEGT. The CDR3 extends over 12 amino acids. In DNA form, the CDR3 reads TGTGCCAGCAACAAGCAAAACAATGAGCAGTTCTTC. The encoded protein is CASNKQNNEQFF.

In this sample, this clonotype turned up many times. The chain employs TRBV28 and TRBJ2-2; D not certain. The germline V gene has CDR1 MDHEN and CDR2 SYDVKM. V was clipped by 6 bases and J by 3 bases, with 11 bases between them. The CDR3 has 14 residues. The CDR3 reads CASRQRVDTGELFF. CDR3 nucleotides: TGTGCCAGCAGACAGCGAGTGGACACCGGGGAGCTGTTTTTT.

The rearrangement joins TRBV5-6 to TRBJ2-1; D remains ambiguous. With 4 bases removed from V and 7 bases from J, the gap between germline ends came to 21 bases. The CDR3 spans 16 residues. Germline CDR1 SGHDT, CDR2 YYEEEE. The chain's CDR3 is CASSPPPPPLGNEQFF. The CDR3 DNA is TGTGCCAGCAGCCCCCCCCCTCCACCTCTCGGTAATGAGCAGTTCTTC.

Many counts were recorded for this clonotype. This chain's CDR3 is CAWDTGTASYEQYF. The CDR3 DNA reads TGTGCCTGGGATACCGGGACAGCCTCCTACGAGCAGTACTTC. The V gene is TRBV30, the J gene TRBJ2-7, with 7 bases lining up with TRBD1. Germline CDR1 reads GTSNPN; CDR2 reads SVGIG (reference sequence). V dropped 5 bases and J dropped 0; count of bases not matched to a gene: 7. This CDR3 is 14 amino acids long.

Of note for this clonotype: A much larger clone is a single base away; this may be a read error. The chain couples TRBV5-1 to TRBJ2-1; D is perhaps TRBD2 (5 bases). This CDR3 contains 16 residues. Trimming cost V 3 bases and J 8 bases, with 21 bases left between them. Germline CDR1 SGHRS, CDR2 YFSETQ. The DNA for the CDR3 is TGCGCCAGCAGCTCCCCACCCGTGGACTGGTGGGATGAGCAGTTCTTC. Translated: CASSSPPVDWWDEQFF.